A single sample gave rise to the 23 T cell receptor beta chains below, sequenced in a study of blood T cell repertoires in COVID-19. Generated by immunoSEQ multiplex PCR, the TCRdb table keeps only in-frame clones and is missing some. The data contain 350,000 to 400,000 clones, 80% to 90% of them singletons. What was sequenced was PBMCs or T cells enriched from blood (not recorded which). The receptors derive from a man aged 18-30 years who had recovered from COVID-19.

The rearrangement uses TRBV12-3 or TRBV12-4 and TRBJ1-1; tentative D call: TRBD1 (5 bases). V lost 6 bases and J 5 bases, leaving 10 bases between the germline ends. This CDR3 has 12 residues. In DNA form, the CDR3 reads TGTGCCAGCAGGCGCCAGGGTACTGAAGCTTTCTTT. It translates to CASRRQGTEAFF.

The gene calls are TRBV11-2 and TRBJ1-2; 8 bases agree with TRBD1. The CDR3 has 16 amino acids. In germline, CDR1 is SGHAT, CDR2 FQNNGV. With V trimmed by 5 bases and J by 4 bases, 12 bases remained unmatched. The CDR3 is CASSPKRQGMSYGYTF. The CDR3 nucleotides are TGTGCCAGCAGCCCAAAACGACAGGGGATGAGCTATGGCTACACCTTC.

This clone has a single count. This rearrangement joins TRBV7-2 to TRBJ1-1; 7 bases map to TRBD1. Germline trimming cut 5 bases from V and 1 base from J; bases unmatched to any gene: 7. Germline V lookup: CDR1 SGHTA, CDR2 FQGNSA. CDR3 size: 15 residues. The CDR3 DNA reads as TGTGCCAGCAGCCCCCCGACAGGGAGGAACACTGAAGCTTTCTTT. This codes for CASSPPTGRNTEAFF. Looking up the rest from reference TRBV7-2 and TRBJ1-1 gives the full variable domain: GAGVSQSPSNKVTEKGKDVELRCDPISGHTALYWYRQSLGQGLEFLIYFQGNSAPDKSGLPSDRFSAERTGGSVSTLTIQRTQQEDSAVYLCASSPPTGRNTEAFFGQGTRLTVV.

The chain carries TRBV7-8 and TRBJ2-2; TRBD2 agrees at 9 bases. Per the germline V gene, CDR1 is SGHVS and CDR2 is FQNEAQ. J lost 0 bases, V lost 0 bases, and 2 bases had no gene match. There are 17 residues in the CDR3. The CDR3 DNA sequence: TGTGCCAGCAGCTTAGCGGGACTAGCAACGAACACCGGGGAGCTGTTTTTT. Translated, it gives CASSLAGLATNTGELFF.

The gene calls are TRBV4-3 and TRBJ1-5; 9 bases fit TRBD1. V gave up 3 bases and J gave up 2 bases; unmatched junction bases: 8. Germline V CDR1 and CDR2: LGHNA, YSLEER. The CDR3 sequence is 17 residues long. As DNA, the CDR3 is TGCGCCAGCAGCCAGGGGACAGGGAAGATTGGCAATCAGCCCCAGCATTTT. This translates into CASSQGTGKIGNQPQHF.

The chain recombines TRBV23-1 with TRBJ1-2, with unresolved D. TRBV23-1 is an ORF, and what it does is uncertain. The V and J ends lost 10 bases and 4 bases respectively, with 10 bases between them. The CDR3 is made up of 11 amino acids. CDR3 nucleotides: TGCGCCACCAAGAAGCTCTATGGCTACACCTTC. Translating gives CATKKLYGYTF.

J is TRBJ2-3 and V is TRBV4-3, with TRBD2 matching over 11 bases. CDR3 length: 17 residues. In germline, CDR1 is LGHNA, CDR2 YSLEER. The V gene end was trimmed by 4 bases and the J gene end by 0 bases; junction bases not matched to a gene: 6. CDR3 protein: CASSPGLAEASTDTQYF. CDR3 coding DNA: TGCGCCAGCAGCCCGGGACTAGCGGAGGCTAGCACAGATACGCAGTATTTT.

The V call is TRBV12-3 or TRBV12-4, the J call TRBJ1-2, with TRBD1 as a possible D gene (6 bases). The V end was cut by 7 bases, the J end by 5 bases, with 11 bases between. This CDR3 has 12 amino acids. CDR3 in DNA: TGTGCCAGCACTGGAGGACAGTATGGCTACACCTTC. This encodes CASTGGQYGYTF.

The chain recombines TRBV7-9 with TRBJ1-6; TRBD1 matches at 9 bases. CDR1 SEHNR and CDR2 FQNEAQ come from the germline V gene (reference sequence). The V segment lost 10 bases and the J segment 10 bases; nucleotides outside the gene matches: 14. The CDR3 sequence is 15 residues long. CDR3 residues: CATDPGQGYGSPLHF. The CDR3 DNA reads as TGTGCCACCGACCCGGGACAGGGTTATGGATCACCCCTCCACTTT.

The J gene is TRBJ2-2, the V gene TRBV28; 7 bases align to TRBD2. V dropped 5 bases and J dropped 5; count of bases not matched to a gene: 2. Looked up from germline, CDR1 is MDHEN and CDR2 is SYDVKM. This CDR3 has 13 amino acids. CDR3 residues: CASSVGLTGELFF. CDR3 DNA sequence: TGTGCCAGCAGTGTGGGACTAACCGGGGAGCTGTTTTTT.

V and J are TRBV2 and TRBJ2-6; a possible D gene is TRBD1 (6 bases). With 9 bases removed from V and 0 bases from J, the gap between germline ends came to 18 bases. The CDR3 is 17 amino acids. Looked up from germline, CDR1 is SNHLY and CDR2 is FYNNEI. As DNA, the CDR3 is TGTGCCAGACGGGACACCAGTTCCCACTCTGGGGCCAACGTCCTGACTTTC. Translated: CARRDTSSHSGANVLTF. The variable domain in full, completed from reference TRBV2 and TRBJ2-6, reads EPEVTQTPSHQVTQMGQEVILRCVPISNHLYFYWYRQILGQKVEFLVSFYNNEISEKSEIFDDQFSVERPDGSNFTLKIRSTKLEDSAMYFCARRDTSSHSGANVLTFGAGSRLTVL.

This chain uses TRBV5-4 with TRBJ2-7; 9 positions agree with TRBD1. The CDR3 covers 15 residues. Trimming took 5 bases from V and 1 from J; bases not matched to a gene: 7. The germline V gene has CDR1 SGHNT and CDR2 YYREEE (reference sequence). In DNA, the CDR3 is TGTGCCAGCAGAGGCGGACAGGGGCCATCCTACGAGCAGTACTTC. This codes for CASRGGQGPSYEQYF.

This clone was detected only once. This chain connects TRBV1 to TRBJ1-4. TRBV1 is given as a pseudogene. The CDR3 has 17 residues. In DNA form, the CDR3 reads TGCACCAGCAGCCAAGCCCCCGCGGGGACAACTAATGAAAAACTGTTTTTT. It specifies CTSSQAPAGTTNEKLFF.

The chain recombines TRBV7-3 with TRBJ1-1; TRBD1 aligns across 11 bases. The CDR3 spans 13 residues. Trimming took 8 bases from V and 1 from J; bases not matched to a gene: 0. Germline V gene data show CDR1 as SGHTA and CDR2 as FQGTGA. CDR3 residues: CASGQGANTEAFF. In DNA, the CDR3 is TGTGCCAGCGGACAGGGGGCGAACACTGAAGCTTTCTTT.

This clone was seen only once. V gene TRBV19 combines with J gene TRBJ2-2; tentatively, D is TRBD2 (5 bases). Germline loops: CDR1 LNHDA, CDR2 SQIVND (reference sequence). The V and J ends lost 6 bases and 7 bases respectively, with 21 bases between them. The length of the CDR3 is 16 residues. The CDR3 DNA is TGTGCCAGTAGCGACGGAGGAACACCCCTGCACGGGGAGCTGTTTTTT. Residues: CASSDGGTPLHGELFF. Complete variable domain (other parts from reference TRBV19 and TRBJ2-2): DGGITQSPKYLFRKEGQNVTLSCEQNLNHDAMYWYRQDPGQGLRLIYYSQIVNDFQKGDIAEGYSVSREKKESFPLTVTSAQKNPTAFYLCASSDGGTPLHGELFFGEGSRLTVL.

This clone has only a few counts. V is TRBV7-9 and J is TRBJ1-2, with D possibly TRBD1 on 5 matching bases. There are 14 residues in the CDR3. Germline CDR1 reads SEHNR; CDR2 reads FQNEAQ (reference sequence). V lost 0 bases and J 4 bases, leaving 9 bases between the germline ends. The CDR3 reads CASSLAEGVYGYTF. The CDR3 DNA sequence: TGTGCCAGCAGCTTAGCTGAAGGGGTCTATGGCTACACCTTC.

The J gene is TRBJ1-3, the V gene TRBV20-1; the D is unclear. V was cut by 2 bases and J by 9 bases, with 8 bases left in between. Germline V gene data show CDR1 as DFQATT and CDR2 as SNEGSKA (reference sequence). The CDR3 covers 11 residues. The CDR3 reads CSARNRGTIYF. Here the CDR3 DNA reads TGCAGTGCTAGAAACCGAGGCACCATATATTTT.

This clone was seen only once. The rearrangement links TRBV5-4 to TRBJ2-1; 8 bases are a match to TRBD2. V trimming: 0 bases; J trimming: 6 bases; junction bases outside the gene matches: 11. Germline lookup yields CDR1 SGHNT and CDR2 YYREEE (reference sequence). This CDR3 is built from 17 residues. CDR3 protein: CASSLAGGTRGINEQFF. CDR3 DNA sequence: TGTGCCAGCAGCTTGGCCGGAGGGACTAGGGGAATCAATGAGCAGTTCTTC. Supplemented by reference TRBV5-4 and TRBJ2-1, the full variable domain reads ETGVTQSPTHLIKTRGQQVTLRCSSQSGHNTVSWYQQALGQGPQFIFQYYREEENGRGNFPPRFSGLQFPNYSSELNVNALELDDSALYLCASSLAGGTRGINEQFFGPGTRLTVL.

This clone has only a few counts. The rearrangement uses TRBV6-5 and TRBJ1-2; the D gene is possibly TRBD1 (5 bases). Germline values: CDR1 MNHEY, CDR2 SVGAGI. The CDR3 has 13 residues. The V end lost 6 bases, the J end lost 4 bases, and 12 bases lay between the germline ends. CDR3 amino acids: CASRRDSSYGYTF. CDR3 in DNA: TGTGCCAGCAGGAGAGACAGCTCCTATGGCTACACCTTC.

The CDR3 DNA reads TGTGCCAGCAGCAAATGGCAGGGAGGCGAAAAACTGTTTTTT. Translating gives CASSKWQGGEKLFF. The chain recombines TRBV21-1 with TRBJ1-4. TRBV21-1 is noted as a pseudogene. This CDR3 comprises 14 residues.

The CDR3 bases are TGTGCCAGCAGTCCTGCCGGACAGATGAACACTGAAGCTTTCTTT. Its translation is CASSPAGQMNTEAFF. The V gene is TRBV28, the J gene TRBJ1-1; TRBD1 is a possible D gene (6 bases). Between the trimmed V and J ends, which lost 5 bases and 0 bases, there was a span of 13 bases. The CDR3 sequence is 15 residues long. Germline V gene lookup returns CDR1 MDHEN and CDR2 SYDVKM.

V gene TRBV2 combines with J gene TRBJ1-1; D might be TRBD1 (6 bases). The V and J ends lost 6 bases and 6 bases respectively, with 14 bases between them. In germline, CDR1 is SNHLY, CDR2 FYNNEI. This CDR3 spans 13 amino acids. For the CDR3, the DNA is TGTGCCAGCAGGCTGACTGGGGGCTCTGAAGCTTTCTTT. It encodes CASRLTGGSEAFF. The variable domain in full, with the rest retrieved from reference TRBV2 and TRBJ1-1, is EPEVTQTPSHQVTQMGQEVILRCVPISNHLYFYWYRQILGQKVEFLVSFYNNEISEKSEIFDDQFSVERPDGSNFTLKIRSTKLEDSAMYFCASRLTGGSEAFFGQGTRLTVV.

V is TRBV14 and J is TRBJ2-1, with 8 bases that match TRBD2. Trimming took 1 base from V and 6 from J; bases not matched to a gene: 11. The CDR3 covers 17 residues. CDR1 and CDR2 from the germline V gene are SGHDN and FVKESK. CDR3 nucleotide sequence: TGTGCCAGCAGCCAAGTTGGCGGGAGGCCACTCTTCAATGAGCAGTTCTTC. As protein: CASSQVGGRPLFNEQFF.